This is a list of T cell receptor beta chains from one sample in a study of blood T cells in healthy people across ages. In TCRdb, the 5' RACE reads were re-called with MiXCR into one record per CDR3 protein. The sample includes hundreds of thousands of distinct CDR3 sequences, roughly a quarter seen only once; the top ten take approximately 3.6%. This same sample was also taken into another study, of T cells of mothers and their children.

Sequenced input: blood. All receptors come from a boy aged 2 to 10 in good health. Both conserved end residues are part of each CDR3. The D gene is left open where the match is weak. Not all rows give a size; the values are once, few, many and, for expanded clones, a class.

j_gene | abundance | v_gene | d_gene | CDR3nt | CDR3aa
TRBJ2-3 | many | TRBV9 | NA | TGCGCCAGCAGTGTCGGTAGCCGCACAGATACGCAGTATTTT | CASSVGSRTDTQYF
TRBJ2-1 | NA | TRBV27 | NA | TGTGCCAGCACCCGGGCCAATAAGCAGTTCTTC | CASTRANKQFF
TRBJ2-5 | NA | TRBV6-5 | NA | TGTGCCAGCAGTTCCTTGGGGGGCCAAGAGACCCAGTACTTC | CASSSLGGQETQYF
TRBJ2-3 | NA | TRBV12-3/TRBV12-4 | NA | TGTGCCAGCAGTTTACGCGGGGTCGGCACAGATACGCAGTATTTT | CASSLRGVGTDTQYF
TRBJ2-1 | NA | TRBV6-2/TRBV6-3 | NA | TGTGCCAGCAGTTACTCGAAGTCTGCGGGTTACAATGAGCAGTTCTTC | CASSYSKSAGYNEQFF
TRBJ1-4 | NA | TRBV7-8 | NA | TGTGCCAGCAGCTTAGTCAGGGGTGGTGAAAAACTGTTTTTT | CASSLVRGGEKLFF
TRBJ2-7 | few | TRBV27 | NA | TGTGCCAGCAGTTTGGGAATCTCCTACGAGCAGTACTTC | CASSLGISYEQYF
TRBJ1-1 | few | TRBV29-1 | TRBD1 | TGCAGCGTTGCTATCAGGGGGCTTATGAACACTGAAGCTTTCTTT | CSVAIRGLMNTEAFF
TRBJ2-2 | NA | TRBV6-2/TRBV6-3 | NA | TGTGCCAGCAGTTCGACAAGACTTCTCCCCGGGGAGCTGTTTTTT | CASSSTRLLPGELFF
TRBJ2-3 | NA | TRBV25-1 | TRBD2 | TGTGCCAGCAGTGAGTCTCTAGCGGGGACTAGCACAGATACGCAGTATTTT | CASSESLAGTSTDTQYF
TRBJ2-5 | NA | TRBV29-1 | TRBD2 | TGCAGCGTTGATTCAGCGGGATCTGAGACCCAGTACTTC | CSVDSAGSETQYF
TRBJ1-5 | NA | TRBV7-2 | NA | TGTGCCAGCAGCTTTTTATTTCAGCCCCAGCATTTT | CASSFLFQPQHF
TRBJ2-5 | few | TRBV10-3 | TRBD1 | TGTGCCATCAGTGAGGCAGTAATGACAGGGATTGGGGAGACCCAGTACTTC | CAISEAVMTGIGETQYF
TRBJ1-5 | few | TRBV30 | NA | TGTGCCTGGAGTCCCCCCGGACAGCTTCAGCCCCAGCATTTT | CAWSPPGQLQPQHF
TRBJ1-4 | few | TRBV9 | TRBD1 | TGTGCCAGCAGCCCTCGGGACAGGGTTGGAGATGAAAAACTGTTTTTT | CASSPRDRVGDEKLFF
TRBJ1-5 | few | TRBV2 | NA | TGTGCCAGCAGTCTTCGGGGGGCGATTCAGCCCCAGCATTTT | CASSLRGAIQPQHF
TRBJ1-4 | NA | TRBV25-1 | NA | TGTGCCAGCAGTGAGCCTACACAGGCAACTAATGAAAAACTGTTTTTT | CASSEPTQATNEKLFF
TRBJ1-2 | NA | TRBV5-1 | NA | TGCGCCAGCAGCTTGTCTGGGATGGTCTATGGCTACACCTTC | CASSLSGMVYGYTF
TRBJ2-3 | NA | TRBV5-6 | TRBD2 | TGTGCCAGCAGCTTGGCGGGGGGTAGAAGGGATACGCAGTATTTT | CASSLAGGRRDTQYF
TRBJ2-6 | few | TRBV4-3 | TRBD2 | TGCGCCAGCAGCCCAGAACCGAGACAGAGACTAGCGAGTGGGGCCAACGTCCTGACTTTC | CASSPEPRQRLASGANVLTF
TRBJ2-2 | NA | TRBV6-2/TRBV6-3 | NA | TGTGCCAGCACCCTATCCGGGGAGCTGTTTTTT | CASTLSGELFF
TRBJ1-3 | few | TRBV5-6 | TRBD1 | TGTGCCAGCAGCTTTACAAACCCGGGACAGGGGGCCCGAAACTCTGGAAACACCATATATTTT | CASSFTNPGQGARNSGNTIYF
TRBJ1-6 | few | TRBV29-1 | TRBD1 | TGCAGCTTTCGGACAGGGGGCACAGGATCACCCCTCCACTTT | CSFRTGGTGSPLHF
TRBJ1-2 | few | TRBV2 | TRBD1 | TGTGCCAGCAGCCGGGACAGGGATGGCTACACCTTC | CASSRDRDGYTF
TRBJ1-5 | NA | TRBV7-2 | NA | TGTGCCAGCAGCCGCTGGGGAGGAGACAATCAGCCCCAGCATTTT | CASSRWGGDNQPQHF
TRBJ2-7 | NA | TRBV4-2 | TRBD2 | TGTGCCAGCAGCCAAGATTCCCTAGCGGGAGACTACGAGCAGTACTTC | CASSQDSLAGDYEQYF
TRBJ1-4 | NA | TRBV4-3 | TRBD1 | TGCGCCAGCAGCCAGGTTGATGACAGGGTCCCTAGTAATGAAAAACTGTTTTTT | CASSQVDDRVPSNEKLFF
TRBJ2-1 | NA | TRBV27 | TRBD2 | TGTGCCAGCAGTCCCCGGGACTACGTCTCCTACAATGAGCAGTTCTTC | CASSPRDYVSYNEQFF
TRBJ2-7 | NA | TRBV6-2/TRBV6-3 | TRBD2 | TGTGCCAGCAGTTACAGTCTAGCGGGGGCAACCTACGAGCAGTACTTC | CASSYSLAGATYEQYF
TRBJ2-5 | NA | TRBV20-1 | NA | TGCAGTGCTAGAGTTGATAGGGGCAGGGTCGGGACCCAGTACTTC | CSARVDRGRVGTQYF
TRBJ2-7 | NA | TRBV6-5 | NA | TGTGCCAGCAGTTACAGGGATCCTAACTCCTACGAGCAGTACTTC | CASSYRDPNSYEQYF
TRBJ2-2 | NA | TRBV5-1 | NA | TGCGCCAGCAGCTTGGGGAATCAGGCCGGGGAGCTGTTTTTT | CASSLGNQAGELFF
TRBJ1-4 | few | TRBV20-1 | TRBD1 | TGCAGTGCTAGGAGGGGGCGGATTACTAATGAAAAACTGTTTTTT | CSARRGRITNEKLFF
TRBJ2-2 | NA | TRBV29-1 | NA | TGCAGCGTTTACCAGGGGTTGGGGACCGGGGAGCTGTTTTTT | CSVYQGLGTGELFF
TRBJ2-5 | many | TRBV20-1 | NA | TGCAGTGCCCCCCCAGGGGGGCAAGAGACCCAGTACTTC | CSAPPGGQETQYF
TRBJ2-3 | NA | TRBV12-3/TRBV12-4 | NA | TGTGCCAGCAGTCGTACAGGGATTGGTACGCAGTATTTT | CASSRTGIGTQYF
TRBJ1-1 | NA | TRBV14 | TRBD1 | TGTGCCAGCAGCCGTCAGGGACAGGGGGTGAACACTGAAGCTTTCTTT | CASSRQGQGVNTEAFF
TRBJ2-7 | few | TRBV6-6 | TRBD1 | TGTGCCAGCAACAAAAGGGACAGCTACGAGCAGTACTTC | CASNKRDSYEQYF
TRBJ2-6 | many | TRBV7-2 | NA | TGTGCCAGCAGCTTGCGGGACGCTGGGGCCAACGTCCTGACTTTC | CASSLRDAGANVLTF
TRBJ2-1 | NA | TRBV27 | NA | TGTGCCAGCAGTTTATCAGGCCGCTACAATGAGCAGTTCTTC | CASSLSGRYNEQFF
TRBJ2-1 | few | TRBV15 | TRBD2 | TGTGCCACCAGCAGTCCCTTGGGTAGCGGGAGGAACAATGAGCAGTTCTTC | CATSSPLGSGRNNEQFF
TRBJ1-2 | few | TRBV25-1 | NA | TGTGCCAGCAGCAGGGTGAGGGGTGATGGCTACACCTTC | CASSRVRGDGYTF
TRBJ1-2 | few | TRBV7-6 | TRBD1 | TGTGCCAGCAGCGCCTACAGGGGGCACGGCTATGGCTACACCTTC | CASSAYRGHGYGYTF
TRBJ2-2 | few | TRBV5-4 | NA | TGTGCCAGCAGCCTAAGCCCGCGGACGGTCGGGGAGCTGTTTTTT | CASSLSPRTVGELFF
TRBJ2-1 | few | TRBV6-1 | NA | TGTGCCAGCAGTGAAAGAGGGGTAAGCCGTTACTACAATGAGCAGTTCTTC | CASSERGVSRYYNEQFF
TRBJ2-7 | NA | TRBV10-3 | NA | TGTGCCATCGCAGGGAAAAAGTCCTACGAGCAGTACTTC | CAIAGKKSYEQYF
TRBJ2-5 | few | TRBV7-2 | TRBD2 | TGTGCCAGCAGCCTAGGGAGGGGTAGGAAGACCCAGTACTTC | CASSLGRGRKTQYF
TRBJ2-5 | NA | TRBV27 | TRBD1 | TGTGCCAGCAGTTTTATTGGGACAGTACAAGAGACCCAGTACTTC | CASSFIGTVQETQYF
TRBJ2-7 | NA | TRBV23-1 | NA | TGCGCCAGCAGTCCACCGGGACCTACCTACGAGCAGTACTTC | CASSPPGPTYEQYF
TRBJ1-4 | NA | TRBV5-1 | NA | TGCGCCAGCAGCTTGGCCGGGGGCCTGAGGGAAAAACTGTTTTTT | CASSLAGGLREKLFF
TRBJ2-3 | NA | TRBV20-1 | TRBD2 | TGCAGTGCTGCGACTAGCGGTTTCACAGATACGCAGTATTTT | CSAATSGFTDTQYF